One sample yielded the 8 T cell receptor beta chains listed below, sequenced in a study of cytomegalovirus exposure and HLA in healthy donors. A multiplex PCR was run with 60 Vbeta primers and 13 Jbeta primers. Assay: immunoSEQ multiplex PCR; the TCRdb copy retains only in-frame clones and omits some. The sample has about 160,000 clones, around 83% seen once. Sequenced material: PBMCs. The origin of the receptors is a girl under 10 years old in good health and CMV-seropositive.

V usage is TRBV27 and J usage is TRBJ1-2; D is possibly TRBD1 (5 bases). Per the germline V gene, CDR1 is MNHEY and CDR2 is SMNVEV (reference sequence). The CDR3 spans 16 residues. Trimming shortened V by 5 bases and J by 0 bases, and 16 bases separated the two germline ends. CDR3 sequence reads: CASSPIRQPSNYGYTF. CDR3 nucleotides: TGTGCCAGCAGTCCTATCCGACAGCCGTCTAACTATGGCTACACCTTC.

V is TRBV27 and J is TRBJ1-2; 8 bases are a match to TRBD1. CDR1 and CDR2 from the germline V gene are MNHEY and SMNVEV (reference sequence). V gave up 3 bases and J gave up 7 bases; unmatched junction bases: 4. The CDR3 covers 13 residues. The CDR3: CASSFSGGSGYTF. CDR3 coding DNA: TGTGCCAGCAGTTTTTCAGGGGGCAGTGGCTACACCTTC.

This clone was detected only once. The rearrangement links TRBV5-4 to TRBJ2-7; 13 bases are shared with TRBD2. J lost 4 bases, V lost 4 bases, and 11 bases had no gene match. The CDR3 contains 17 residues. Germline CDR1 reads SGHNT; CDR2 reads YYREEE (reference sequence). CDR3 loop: CASSTWTSGSSLYEQYF. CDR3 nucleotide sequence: TGTGCCAGCAGCACCTGGACTAGCGGGAGTTCTTTATACGAGCAGTACTTC.

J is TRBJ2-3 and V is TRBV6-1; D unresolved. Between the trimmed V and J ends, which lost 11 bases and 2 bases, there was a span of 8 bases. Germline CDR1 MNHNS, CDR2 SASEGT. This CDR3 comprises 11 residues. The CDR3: CAGTFTDTQYF. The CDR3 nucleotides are TGTGCCGGCACCTTCACAGATACGCAGTATTTT.

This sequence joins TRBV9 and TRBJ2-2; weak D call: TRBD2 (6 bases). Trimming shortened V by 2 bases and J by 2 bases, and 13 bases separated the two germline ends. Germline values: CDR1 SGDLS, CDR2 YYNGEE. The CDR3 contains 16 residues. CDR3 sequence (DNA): TGTGCCAGCAGCGTTACCGGGACTTCTAACACCGGGGAGCTGTTTTTT. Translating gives CASSVTGTSNTGELFF.

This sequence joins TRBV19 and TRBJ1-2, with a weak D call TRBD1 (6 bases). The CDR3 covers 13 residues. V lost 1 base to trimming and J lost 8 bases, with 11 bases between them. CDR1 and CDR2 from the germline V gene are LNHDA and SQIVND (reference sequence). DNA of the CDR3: TGTGCCAGTAGTATAGTAGTGGACAGAGGCTACACCTTC. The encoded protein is CASSIVVDRGYTF.

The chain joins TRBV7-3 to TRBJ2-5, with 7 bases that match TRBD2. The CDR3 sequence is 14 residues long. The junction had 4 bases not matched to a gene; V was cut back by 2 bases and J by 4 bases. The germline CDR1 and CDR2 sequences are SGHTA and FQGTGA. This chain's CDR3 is CASSLAGARETQYF. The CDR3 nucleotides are TGTGCCAGCAGCTTAGCGGGAGCCCGAGAGACCCAGTACTTC.

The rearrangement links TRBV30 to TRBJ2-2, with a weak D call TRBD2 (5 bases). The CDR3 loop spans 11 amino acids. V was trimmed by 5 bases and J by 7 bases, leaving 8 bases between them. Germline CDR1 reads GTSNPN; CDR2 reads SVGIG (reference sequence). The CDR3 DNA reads TGTGCCTGGTCCCGGGACGGGGAGCTGTTTTTT. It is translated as CAWSRDGELFF.